The clone carrying this T cell receptor beta chain was counted between two and nine times. V was shortened by 6 bases and J by 10 bases, with 19 bases between the two germline ends. Germline V gene lookup returns CDR1 LGHNA and CDR2 YNFKEQ. This CDR3 is 15 amino acids long. A J-beta primer mix and a sample-barcoded 5' primer were used in a second PCR of about 6 to 12 cycles. A 12-random-nucleotide template-switch adaptor tagged each cDNA molecule. TCRdb independently ran MiXCR on the 5' RACE reads; one entry per CDR3 protein. The table shows fewer than 1.5 million distinct CDR3 sequences, with approximately 42% occurring only once. Extraction yielded at least 5 micrograms of total RNA per sample. The data stem from a study of blood T cells in healthy people across ages. Overall study context: There was about one barcoded beta molecule captured by template switching per two T cells.

The TCR originated in a woman aged 18-29 years in good health. Sequencing was carried out using blood. The rearrangement uses TRBV4-2 and TRBJ1-6, with D maybe TRBD1 (5 bases). In DNA form, the CDR3 reads TGTGCCAGCAGACAGGAAATGGGGTTAGGGTCACCCCTCCACTTT. Translating it yields CASRQEMGLGSPLHF.